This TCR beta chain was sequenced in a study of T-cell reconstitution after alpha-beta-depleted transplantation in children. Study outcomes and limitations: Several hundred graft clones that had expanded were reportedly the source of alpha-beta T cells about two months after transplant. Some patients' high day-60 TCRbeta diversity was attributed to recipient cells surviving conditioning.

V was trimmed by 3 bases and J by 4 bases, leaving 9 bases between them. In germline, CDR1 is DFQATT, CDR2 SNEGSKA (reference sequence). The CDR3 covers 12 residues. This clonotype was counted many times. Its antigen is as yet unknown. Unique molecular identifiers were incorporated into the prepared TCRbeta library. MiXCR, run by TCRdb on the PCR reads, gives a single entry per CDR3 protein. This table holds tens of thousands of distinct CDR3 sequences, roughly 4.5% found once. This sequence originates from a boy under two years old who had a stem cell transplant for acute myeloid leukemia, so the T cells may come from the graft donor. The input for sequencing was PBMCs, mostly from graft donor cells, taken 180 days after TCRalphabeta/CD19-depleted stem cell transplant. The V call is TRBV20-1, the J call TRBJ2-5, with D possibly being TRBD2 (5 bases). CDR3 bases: TGCAGTGCTAGCGGACTGTCAGAGACCCAGTACTTC. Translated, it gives CSASGLSETQYF.